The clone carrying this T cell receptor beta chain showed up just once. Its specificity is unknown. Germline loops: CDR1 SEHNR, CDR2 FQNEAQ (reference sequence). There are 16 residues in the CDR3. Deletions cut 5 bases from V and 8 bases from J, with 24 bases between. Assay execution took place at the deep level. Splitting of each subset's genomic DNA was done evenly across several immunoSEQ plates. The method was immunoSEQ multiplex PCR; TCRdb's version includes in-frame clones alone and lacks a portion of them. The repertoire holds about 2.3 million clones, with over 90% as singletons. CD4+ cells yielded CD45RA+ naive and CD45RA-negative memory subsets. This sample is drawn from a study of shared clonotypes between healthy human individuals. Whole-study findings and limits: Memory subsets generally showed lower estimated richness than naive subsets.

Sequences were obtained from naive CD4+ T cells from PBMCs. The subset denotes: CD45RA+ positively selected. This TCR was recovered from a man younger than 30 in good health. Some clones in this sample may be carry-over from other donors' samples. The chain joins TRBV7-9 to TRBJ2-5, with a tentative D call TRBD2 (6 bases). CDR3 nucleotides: TGTGCCAGCAGCACCCTCTCTGCCGGACTACGGAGAACCCAGTACTTC. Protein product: CASSTLSAGLRRTQYF.